This T cell receptor (beta chain) was captured in a study of T cells after somatic rescue of genetic block. Sequencing was performed with immunoSEQ multiplex PCR; in TCRdb, only in-frame clones are kept and a portion is missing. Seen here are tens of thousands of clones, around 90% observed once, and the top ten hold about 2.7%. CDR3 length: 12 amino acids. Trimming left V 3 bases short and J 4 bases short, with 5 bases between. Germline V gene lookup returns CDR1 SEHNR and CDR2 FQNEAQ (reference sequence). This receptor was identified in a man aged 40-49 years. The genes are TRBV7-9 and TRBJ2-3; D is unresolved. The specimen was peripheral blood mononuclear cells (PBMCs). The CDR3 is CASSFGSDTQYF. The CDR3, as DNA: TGTGCCAGCAGCTTTGGGTCAGATACGCAGTATTTT.